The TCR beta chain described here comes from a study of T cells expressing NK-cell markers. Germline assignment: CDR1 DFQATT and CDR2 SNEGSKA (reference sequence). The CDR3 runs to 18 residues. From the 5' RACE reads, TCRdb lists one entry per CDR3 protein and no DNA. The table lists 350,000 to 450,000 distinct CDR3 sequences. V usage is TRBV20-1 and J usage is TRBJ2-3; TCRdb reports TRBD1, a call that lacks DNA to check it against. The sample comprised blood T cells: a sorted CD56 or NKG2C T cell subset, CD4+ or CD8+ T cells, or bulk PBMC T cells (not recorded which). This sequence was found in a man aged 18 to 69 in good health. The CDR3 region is CSARDLSGGWKGTDTQYF.